The 20 T cell receptor beta chains given below trace back to one sample, sequenced in a study of CD8+ T cells in alopecia areata. Specified treatment: oral pan-JAK inhibitor, 5-10 mg twice daily. RNA extraction was followed by reverse transcription into cDNA, which acted as the sequencing template. The assay was immunoSEQ multiplex PCR, and TCRdb's table has in-frame clones only and misses some. The data hold 200,000 or so clones, with about three fifths observed a single time. The specimen was CD4+ T cells sorted from blood, collected at week 24, from a patient treated with tofacitinib. The receptors were sampled from a human donor with alopecia areata.

The chain uses TRBV7-9 and TRBJ2-2, with D uncertain. This CDR3 region has 14 residues. Germline lookup yields CDR1 SEHNR and CDR2 FQNEAQ (reference sequence). Trimming removed 0 bases from V and 6 bases from J, with 8 bases in between. The CDR3 bases are TGTGCCAGCAGCTTAGCGGGTGTTGCCGGGGAGCTGTTTTTT. Protein sequence: CASSLAGVAGELFF.

This clone showed up just a few times. V and J are TRBV5-4 and TRBJ2-5; D perhaps matches TRBD2 (5 bases). CDR1 is SGHNT and CDR2 is YYREEE in the germline V gene (reference sequence). V dropped 4 bases and J dropped 4 bases, with 11 bases sitting between them. This CDR3 contains 13 residues. The CDR3 DNA reads as TGTGCCAGCAGCGATGGACTGAGAGAGACCCAGTACTTC. Encoded protein: CASSDGLRETQYF.

This clone was seen a few times. The V gene is TRBV7-9, the J gene TRBJ2-3; 9 positions agree with TRBD2. CDR3 length: 13 residues. CDR1 and CDR2 (germline): SEHNR, FQNEAQ (reference sequence). V lost 11 bases, J lost 5 bases, and 8 bases stayed unmatched. CDR3 bases: TGTGCCGGCGGGCTAGCGGGGAAAGATACGCAGTATTTT. Its translation: CAGGLAGKDTQYF.

J is TRBJ2-7 and V is TRBV30; 8 bases map to TRBD2. In germline, CDR1 is GTSNPN, CDR2 SVGIG (reference sequence). V dropped 5 bases and J dropped 4; count of bases not matched to a gene: 10. The CDR3 is made up of 14 amino acids. The CDR3 region is CAWSVGTRGYEQYF. The DNA for the CDR3 is TGTGCCTGGTCAGTCGGGACTAGAGGGTACGAGCAGTACTTC.

This chain uses TRBV7-8 with TRBJ1-5, with D possibly TRBD1 on 5 matching bases. This CDR3 spans 14 amino acids. Germline loops: CDR1 SGHVS, CDR2 FQNEAQ. V gave up 5 bases and J gave up 1 base, with 9 bases separating them. The CDR3 is CASSVTVSNQPQHF. Here the CDR3 DNA reads TGTGCCAGCAGCGTGACAGTCAGCAATCAGCCCCAGCATTTT.

V is TRBV4-1 and J is TRBJ1-6; D call uncertain. Deletions cut 1 base from V and 0 bases from J, with 10 bases between. In germline, CDR1 is MGHRA, CDR2 YSYEKL. CDR3 length: 17 residues. The CDR3 is CASSQGRQSSYNSPLHF. CDR3 nucleotide sequence: TGCGCCAGCAGCCAAGGCCGGCAGAGCTCCTATAATTCACCCCTCCACTTT.

The V gene is TRBV4-2, the J gene TRBJ2-5, with 7 bases aligning to TRBD2. This CDR3 is built from 15 residues. Losses at the gene ends were 1 base for V and 3 bases for J; bases not matched to a gene: 5. Germline V lookup: CDR1 LGHNA, CDR2 YNFKEQ. CDR3 DNA: TGTGCCAGCAGCCAAGCGGGGCTAGCGGAAGAGACCCAGTACTTC. It yields the protein CASSQAGLAEETQYF.

The table lists this clone with a few counts. The rearrangement joins TRBV6-5 to TRBJ1-6, with D perhaps TRBD1 (5 bases). CDR1 MNHEY and CDR2 SVGAGI come from the germline V gene. The V end was cut by 8 bases, the J end by 10 bases, with 18 bases between. The CDR3 has 14 amino acids. CDR3 nucleotides: TGTGCCAGCTCCCTGTATGGGGCGAGATCACCCCTCCACTTT. This gives the protein CASSLYGARSPLHF.

The chain carries TRBV6-4 and TRBJ2-3; D gene ambiguous. Trimming left V 3 bases short and J 9 bases short, with 16 bases between. Germline assignment: CDR1 MRHNA and CDR2 SNTAGT. This CDR3 contains 14 residues. As DNA, the CDR3 is TGTGCCAGCAGTGAAAGACTCAGCTCAGTCACGCAGTATTTT. This sequence encodes CASSERLSSVTQYF.

The gene calls are TRBV7-9 and TRBJ2-1, with no clear D. The V gene lost 5 bases and the J gene lost 0 bases, with 14 bases spanning the gap. This CDR3 region has 16 residues. The germline CDR1 and CDR2 sequences are SEHNR and FQNEAQ (reference sequence). The CDR3: CASSPRRRSSYNEQFF. CDR3 nucleotide sequence: TGTGCCAGCAGCCCCCGGAGACGGAGCTCCTACAATGAGCAGTTCTTC.

The gene calls are TRBV5-6 and TRBJ1-1; D is undetermined. The V gene lost 4 bases and the J gene lost 0 bases, with 7 bases spanning the gap. Germline V gene sequence: CDR1 SGHDT, CDR2 YYEEEE. The CDR3 covers 13 residues. The chain's CDR3 is CASSMTLNTEAFF. CDR3 coding DNA: TGTGCCAGCAGCATGACACTGAACACTGAAGCTTTCTTT.

In its sample, this clone was seen once. The chain couples TRBV28 to TRBJ2-7; D may be TRBD2 (7 bases). The CDR3 is 15 amino acids. Germline CDR1 and CDR2: MDHEN and SYDVKM. The V and J ends lost 8 bases and 2 bases respectively, with 19 bases between them. The CDR3: CASGGLTSATYEQYF. The CDR3 coding sequence is TGTGCCAGCGGGGGGCTAACTAGCGCTACCTACGAGCAGTACTTC.

The CDR3 DNA follows: TGTGCCAGCAGCTCACTACAGGGGGTTGGCGGGGAGCTGTTTTTT. Translating it yields CASSSLQGVGGELFF. The chain combines TRBV7-2 with TRBJ2-2; the match to TRBD1 covers 8 bases. There are 15 residues in the CDR3. CDR1 is SGHTA and CDR2 is FQGNSA in the germline V gene. J gave up 7 bases and V 4 bases, and 8 bases lay outside the gene matches.

This clone was picked up a small number of times. The sample carries other DNA sequences with the same CDR3. This chain links TRBV18 with TRBJ2-5; D remains ambiguous. Trimming removed 1 base at V and 5 bases at J, with 2 bases between. The CDR3 sequence is 11 residues long. Per the germline V gene, CDR1 is KGHSH and CDR2 is LQKENI. The CDR3 DNA sequence: TGTGCCAGCTCACCACAGGAGACCCAGTACTTC. Residues: CASSPQETQYF.

The chain has TRBV18 and TRBJ2-3, with TRBD2 identical over 9 bases. Germline V gene lookup returns CDR1 KGHSH and CDR2 LQKENI. The CDR3 sequence is 16 residues long. With V trimmed by 1 base and J by 0 bases, 2 bases remained unmatched. DNA for the CDR3: TGTGCCAGCTCACCACGGCTAGCGGGGAGCACAGATACGCAGTATTTT. It encodes CASSPRLAGSTDTQYF. Full variable domain (remainder filled in from reference TRBV18 and TRBJ2-3): NAGVMQNPRHLVRRRGQEARLRCSPMKGHSHVYWYRQLPEEGLKFMVYLQKENIIDESGMPKERFSAEFPKEGPSILRIQQVVRGDSAAYFCASSPRLAGSTDTQYFGPGTRLTVL.

This clone was counted only a few times. The rearrangement joins TRBV7-9 to TRBJ2-1; tentatively, D is TRBD2 (5 bases). The germline CDR1 and CDR2 sequences are SEHNR and FQNEAQ (reference sequence). The ends were cut back, 3 bases at V and 1 base at J, with 13 bases in the middle. This CDR3 contains 16 residues. The CDR3 spells CASSFSFSGSYNEQFF. CDR3 sequence (DNA): TGTGCCAGCAGCTTTTCCTTCAGCGGTTCCTACAATGAGCAGTTCTTC.

This clone has a single count. This chain links TRBV25-1 with TRBJ2-7; 7 bases line up with TRBD1. V gave up 3 bases and J gave up 5 bases; unmatched junction bases: 10. This CDR3 has 15 amino acids. Germline V CDR1 and CDR2: MGHDK, SYGVNS. CDR3: CASSERQGNLHEQYF. The CDR3 nucleotides are TGTGCCAGCAGTGAGAGACAGGGTAACTTGCACGAGCAGTACTTC.

Details on this clone: Given a much more abundant clone one base away, this may be a read error. J is TRBJ2-6 and V is TRBV4-2; TRBD1 agrees at 9 bases. Trimming took 4 bases from V and 0 from J; bases not matched to a gene: 4. The V gene's germline CDR1 is LGHNA and CDR2 YNFKEQ. CDR3 length: 17 residues. In DNA, the CDR3 is TGTGCCAGCAGCCGGGGACAGGGAAGCTCTGGGGCCAACGTCCTGACTTTC. Residues: CASSRGQGSSGANVLTF.

The chain couples TRBV30 to TRBJ2-7, with D unresolved. The length of the CDR3 is 13 residues. The ends were cut back, 0 bases at V and 4 bases at J, with 10 bases in the middle. Germline V gene data show CDR1 as GTSNPN and CDR2 as SVGIG (reference sequence). CDR3 loop: CAWSVQGGYEQYF. The CDR3 DNA reads as TGTGCCTGGAGTGTACAAGGCGGATACGAGCAGTACTTC.

Comment on this clone: The sample holds other DNA sequences that translate to the same CDR3. The chain combines TRBV2 with TRBJ1-4, with TRBD1 as a possible D gene (5 bases). The CDR3 is 12 amino acids. V was pared by 6 bases and J by 7 bases, with 9 bases between. Germline V CDR1 and CDR2: SNHLY, FYNNEI. In nucleotides, the CDR3 is TGTGCCAGCAGGCGGGGGAGTGAAAAACTGTTTTTT. This encodes CASRRGSEKLFF.